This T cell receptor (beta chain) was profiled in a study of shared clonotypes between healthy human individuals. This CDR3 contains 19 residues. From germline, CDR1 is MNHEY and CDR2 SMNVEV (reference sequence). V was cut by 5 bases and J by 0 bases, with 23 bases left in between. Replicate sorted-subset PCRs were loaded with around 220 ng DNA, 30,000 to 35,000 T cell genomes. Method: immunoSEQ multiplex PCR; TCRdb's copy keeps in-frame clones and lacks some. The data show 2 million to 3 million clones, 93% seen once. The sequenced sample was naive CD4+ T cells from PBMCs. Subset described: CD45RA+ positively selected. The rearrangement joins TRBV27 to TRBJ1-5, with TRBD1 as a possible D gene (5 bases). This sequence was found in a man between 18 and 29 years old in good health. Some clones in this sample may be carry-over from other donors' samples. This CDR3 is CASSHLATTEPYSNQPQHF. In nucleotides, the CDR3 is TGTGCCAGCAGTCATCTCGCCACGACAGAACCTTATAGCAATCAGCCCCAGCATTTT.